Listed below are T cell receptor beta chains from one sample, sequenced in a study of T cell repertoires in cytomegalovirus infection. TCRdb fed the reads into MiXCR, producing one record per CDR3 protein. The data show 450,000 to 550,000 distinct CDR3 sequences, 16% seen once. Input material: CD8+ T cells from PBMCs. These TCRs come from a human donor in good health (CMV status not recorded). Some clones in this sample may be carry-over from other donors' samples. Each CDR3 is given with its conserved first and last residue. D genes are given only for firm matches. Size tells how often a clone was seen (once, few, many) or the class of an expanded clone, and some rows leave it out.

v_gene: TRBV10-3; d_gene: TRBD1; abundance: many; len: 18; j_gene: TRBJ1-2; CDR3aa: CAISESNTDRGDNYGYTF; CDR3nt: TGTGCCATCAGTGAGTCGAACACGGACAGGGGGGATAACTATGGCTACACCTTC
v_gene: TRBV20-1; d_gene: .; abundance: .; len: 10; j_gene: TRBJ2-2; CDR3aa: CSAWYGELFF; CDR3nt: TGCAGTGCCTGGTACGGGGAGCTGTTTTTT
v_gene: TRBV4-1; d_gene: .; abundance: few; len: 15; j_gene: TRBJ2-7; CDR3aa: CASSRSSLTPYEQYF; CDR3nt: TGCGCCAGCAGCCGATCGAGTCTTACACCCTACGAGCAGTACTTC
v_gene: TRBV11-2; d_gene: .; abundance: many; len: 14; j_gene: TRBJ2-2; CDR3aa: CASSLVDGTGELFF; CDR3nt: TGTGCCAGCAGCTTAGTAGACGGTACCGGGGAGCTGTTTTTT
v_gene: TRBV10-3; d_gene: .; abundance: few; len: 15; j_gene: TRBJ2-3; CDR3aa: CAISDGGGETDTQYF; CDR3nt: TGTGCCATCAGTGACGGGGGAGGTGAGACAGATACGCAGTATTTT
v_gene: TRBV19; d_gene: TRBD1; abundance: .; len: 14; j_gene: TRBJ2-7; CDR3aa: CASSKGDRFHEQYF; CDR3nt: TGTGCCAGTAGTAAAGGGGACAGGTTCCACGAGCAGTACTTC
v_gene: TRBV9; d_gene: TRBD2; abundance: .; len: 15; j_gene: TRBJ2-1; CDR3aa: CASSATSGSDNEQFF; CDR3nt: TGTGCCAGCAGCGCCACTAGCGGGAGTGACAATGAGCAGTTCTTC
v_gene: TRBV7-3; d_gene: .; abundance: many; len: 14; j_gene: TRBJ2-2; CDR3aa: CASSLEGSAGELFF; CDR3nt: TGTGCCAGCAGCTTAGAGGGTTCGGCCGGGGAGCTGTTTTTT
v_gene: TRBV3-1; d_gene: TRBD1; abundance: few; len: 21; j_gene: TRBJ2-7; CDR3aa: CASSQEFTRDRGHLGPYEQYF; CDR3nt: TGTGCCAGCAGCCAAGAATTCACGCGGGACAGGGGGCATCTAGGGCCCTACGAGCAGTACTTC
v_gene: TRBV15; d_gene: TRBD1; abundance: many; len: 13; j_gene: TRBJ2-5; CDR3aa: CATRDRGQETQYF; CDR3nt: TGTGCCACCAGGGACAGGGGCCAAGAGACCCAGTACTTC
v_gene: TRBV25-1; d_gene: .; abundance: .; len: 16; j_gene: TRBJ2-6; CDR3aa: CASSEFQVSGANVLTF; CDR3nt: TGTGCCAGCAGTGAATTCCAGGTATCTGGGGCCAACGTCCTGACTTTC
v_gene: TRBV29-1; d_gene: .; abundance: .; len: 13; j_gene: TRBJ2-1; CDR3aa: CSVVGTRGREQFF; CDR3nt: TGCAGCGTTGTCGGGACCAGGGGCCGTGAGCAGTTCTTC
v_gene: TRBV7-9; d_gene: .; abundance: many; len: 12; j_gene: TRBJ1-1; CDR3aa: CASILGGTEAFF; CDR3nt: TGTGCCAGCATCCTAGGGGGGACTGAAGCTTTCTTT
v_gene: TRBV5-6; d_gene: .; abundance: few; len: 14; j_gene: TRBJ2-2; CDR3aa: CASSLDSSWGELFF; CDR3nt: TGTGCCAGCAGCTTGGACTCCTCATGGGGGGAGCTGTTTTTT
v_gene: TRBV24-1; d_gene: TRBD1; abundance: many; len: 18; j_gene: TRBJ2-1; CDR3aa: CATSDLAPGTGGQDEQFF; CDR3nt: TGTGCCACCAGTGATTTAGCGCCCGGGACAGGGGGCCAGGATGAGCAGTTCTTC
v_gene: TRBV5-4; d_gene: TRBD1; abundance: few; len: 17; j_gene: TRBJ1-1; CDR3aa: CASSRRGQGIVNTEAFF; CDR3nt: TGTGCCAGCAGCCGTAGGGGACAGGGGATCGTGAACACTGAAGCTTTCTTT
v_gene: TRBV4-1; d_gene: TRBD1; abundance: many; len: 15; j_gene: TRBJ2-1; CDR3aa: CASSWGQGVINEQFF; CDR3nt: TGCGCCAGCAGCTGGGGACAGGGGGTTATAAATGAGCAGTTCTTC
v_gene: TRBV7-6; d_gene: TRBD2; abundance: many; len: 15; j_gene: TRBJ2-7; CDR3aa: CASSIGTSGSYEQYF; CDR3nt: TGTGCCAGCAGCATCGGGACTAGCGGGAGCTACGAGCAGTACTTC
v_gene: TRBV11-2; d_gene: .; abundance: few; len: 13; j_gene: TRBJ2-7; CDR3aa: CASSLAGFYEQYF; CDR3nt: TGTGCCAGCAGCTTAGCAGGGTTCTACGAGCAGTACTTC
v_gene: TRBV9; d_gene: TRBD1; abundance: .; len: 17; j_gene: TRBJ2-3; CDR3aa: CASSAAAEQGVTDTQYF; CDR3nt: TGTGCCAGCAGCGCAGCGGCGGAACAGGGGGTCACAGATACGCAGTATTTT
v_gene: TRBV3-1; d_gene: TRBD2; abundance: .; len: 18; j_gene: TRBJ2-1; CDR3aa: CDSSQDSVLAATYNEQFF; CDR3nt: TGTGACAGCAGCCAAGATAGCGTGCTAGCGGCTACCTACAATGAGCAGTTCTTC
v_gene: TRBV7-3; d_gene: .; abundance: few; len: 13; j_gene: TRBJ1-2; CDR3aa: CASSSTGSPGYTF; CDR3nt: TGTGCCAGCAGTTCTACAGGGAGTCCTGGCTACACCTTC
v_gene: TRBV7-3; d_gene: TRBD2; abundance: .; len: 16; j_gene: TRBJ2-3; CDR3aa: CASSQRSSGSTDTQYF; CDR3nt: TGTGCAAGCAGCCAAAGGTCTAGCGGTAGCACAGATACGCAGTATTTT
v_gene: TRBV18; d_gene: .; abundance: once; len: 15; j_gene: TRBJ2-3; CDR3aa: CASSPKGLGTDTQYF; CDR3nt: TGTGCCAGCTCACCAAAGGGGTTGGGCACAGATACGCAGTATTTT
v_gene: TRBV6-6; d_gene: .; abundance: few; len: 14; j_gene: TRBJ2-7; CDR3aa: CASTPGLSIYEQYF; CDR3nt: TGTGCCAGCACTCCGGGGCTTTCGATCTACGAGCAGTACTTC
v_gene: TRBV10-3; d_gene: TRBD1; abundance: many; len: 14; j_gene: TRBJ1-2; CDR3aa: CAITIGQGVYGYTF; CDR3nt: TGTGCCATCACTATAGGACAGGGTGTCTATGGCTACACCTTC
v_gene: TRBV7-2; d_gene: TRBD1; abundance: many; len: 18; j_gene: TRBJ1-6; CDR3aa: CASSLGQGRGSYNSPLHF; CDR3nt: TGTGCCAGCAGCTTAGGACAGGGGAGAGGTTCCTATAATTCACCCCTCCACTTT
v_gene: TRBV11-3; d_gene: .; abundance: many; len: 14; j_gene: TRBJ2-7; CDR3aa: CASSRDKGSYEQYF; CDR3nt: TGTGCCAGCAGCCGGGACAAGGGTTCCTACGAGCAGTACTTC
v_gene: TRBV24-1; d_gene: .; abundance: .; len: 17; j_gene: TRBJ1-2; CDR3aa: CATSGNPFGVQGGGYTF; CDR3nt: TGTGCCACCAGTGGAAACCCCTTCGGTGTCCAGGGTGGAGGCTACACCTTC
v_gene: TRBV7-3; d_gene: TRBD2; abundance: many; len: 15; j_gene: TRBJ2-1; CDR3aa: CASSSLAGGPNEQFF; CDR3nt: TGTGCCAGCAGCTCACTAGCGGGAGGGCCGAATGAGCAGTTCTTC
v_gene: TRBV28; d_gene: TRBD2; abundance: few; len: 16; j_gene: TRBJ2-7; CDR3aa: CASSLIGEGALGEQYF; CDR3nt: TGTGCCAGCAGTCTTATCGGGGAGGGAGCTCTTGGGGAGCAGTACTTC
v_gene: TRBV9; d_gene: .; abundance: .; len: 15; j_gene: TRBJ2-2; CDR3aa: CASSVGSGNSGELFF; CDR3nt: TGTGCCAGCAGCGTAGGGAGTGGGAACTCTGGGGAGCTGTTTTTT
v_gene: TRBV11-2; d_gene: .; abundance: .; len: 15; j_gene: TRBJ2-7; CDR3aa: CASLTYGQRRNEQYF; CDR3nt: TGTGCCAGCCTTACCTACGGACAAAGGCGGAACGAGCAGTACTTC
v_gene: TRBV19; d_gene: .; abundance: .; len: 15; j_gene: TRBJ1-1; CDR3aa: CASSIRAGMNTEAFF; CDR3nt: TGTGCCAGTAGTATAAGGGCAGGGATGAACACTGAAGCTTTCTTT
v_gene: TRBV5-6; d_gene: .; abundance: few; len: 15; j_gene: TRBJ2-3; CDR3aa: CASSLAGEGSDTQYF; CDR3nt: TGTGCCAGCAGCTTGGCCGGGGAAGGATCTGATACGCAGTATTTT
v_gene: TRBV7-9; d_gene: TRBD2; abundance: .; len: 16; j_gene: TRBJ2-1; CDR3aa: CASSHTTSGPYNEQFF; CDR3nt: TGTGCCAGCAGCCACACGACTAGCGGGCCCTACAATGAGCAGTTCTTC
v_gene: TRBV7-3; d_gene: .; abundance: many; len: 14; j_gene: TRBJ2-3; CDR3aa: CASSLTGVGDTQYF; CDR3nt: TGTGCCAGCAGCTTAACGGGGGTCGGGGATACGCAGTATTTT
v_gene: TRBV7-9; d_gene: .; abundance: many; len: 15; j_gene: TRBJ2-7; CDR3aa: CASSLSLGGRYEQYF; CDR3nt: TGTGCCAGCAGCTTATCCCTCGGGGGTAGGTACGAGCAGTACTTC
v_gene: TRBV12-3/TRBV12-4; d_gene: .; abundance: many; len: 14; j_gene: TRBJ1-1; CDR3aa: CASALRSGVTEAFF; CDR3nt: TGTGCCAGCGCCCTCAGATCAGGGGTCACTGAAGCTTTCTTT
v_gene: TRBV6-1; d_gene: .; abundance: many; len: 13; j_gene: TRBJ1-5; CDR3aa: CASSDAVGGPQHF; CDR3nt: TGTGCCAGCAGTGATGCCGTGGGGGGGCCCCAGCATTTT
v_gene: TRBV7-6; d_gene: TRBD1; abundance: many; len: 15; j_gene: TRBJ1-1; CDR3aa: CASSLERQGNTEAFF; CDR3nt: TGTGCCAGCAGCTTAGAACGACAGGGTAACACTGAAGCTTTCTTT
v_gene: TRBV7-9; d_gene: .; abundance: .; len: 14; j_gene: TRBJ2-1; CDR3aa: CASSLDGGGNEQFF; CDR3nt: TGTGCCAGCAGCTTAGATGGAGGGGGCAATGAGCAGTTCTTC
v_gene: TRBV9; d_gene: .; abundance: .; len: 16; j_gene: TRBJ2-1; CDR3aa: CASSAPSLGAYNEQFF; CDR3nt: TGTGCCAGCAGCGCCCCCTCTCTCGGAGCCTACAATGAGCAGTTCTTC